This is a list of T cell receptor beta chains from one sample in a study of blood T cell repertoires in COVID-19. Measured with immunoSEQ multiplex PCR; TCRdb has only the in-frame clones, and not every one. This repertoire shows around 620,000 clones, more than 80% found once; its top ten account for roughly 0.26%. The sequenced material came from peripheral blood. These receptors all stem from a woman between 18 and 29 years old with acute or convalescent COVID-19. The CDR3 runs from the conserved cysteine through the conserved F or W. D genes are given only for firm matches. A row's size may be missing; if present it is once, few, many or a size class.

j_gene	len	v_gene	abundance	d_gene	CDR3nt	CDR3aa
TRBJ2-1	14	TRBV12-2	-	-	TGTGCAAGTCGCCCGACGACTAGCGCGGCGTTCCAGTTCTTC	CASRPTTSAAFQFF
TRBJ2-3	16	TRBV19	-	TRBD2	TGTGCCAGTAGTATAATCGCTAGCGGGGGGGCTTATACGCAGTATTTT	CASSIIASGGAYTQYF
TRBJ1-2	14	TRBV2	-	-	TGTGCCAGCAGTCACTACAGGGATCCATATGGCTACACCTTC	CASSHYRDPYGYTF
TRBJ1-4	17	TRBV4-3	-	-	TGCGCCAGCAGCCAAGGGGGGTCCGGGACATATCCAGGAAAACTGTTTTTT	CASSQGGSGTYPGKLFF
TRBJ2-2	17	TRBV20-1	once	TRBD2	TGCAGTGCTAGTGGGCTAGCGGGGGGAAGAAACACCGGGGAGCTGTTTTTT	CSASGLAGGRNTGELFF
TRBJ1-2	13	TRBV28	-	-	TGTGCCAGCAGTTTACTTAGGGGATCTGGCTACACCTTC	CASSLLRGSGYTF
TRBJ1-5	14	TRBV19	-	-	TGTGCCAGTAGTATTCCAGATAGCAATCAGCCCCAGCATTTT	CASSIPDSNQPQHF
TRBJ1-5	15	TRBV6-5	-	-	TGTGCCAGCAGTTACGTACAGGCTGGCAATCAGCCCCAGCATTTT	CASSYVQAGNQPQHF
TRBJ2-7	14	TRBV6-5	-	TRBD1	TGTGCCAGCACCAAGGGACAGGGGGGCTACGAGCAGTACTTC	CASTKGQGGYEQYF
TRBJ1-2	15	TRBV5-1	few	-	TGCGCCAGCAGCTTGGGATACGGGACTTTCTATGGCTACACCTTC	CASSLGYGTFYGYTF
TRBJ2-3	16	TRBV4-1	-	-	TGCGCCAGCAGCCAAGATCCGCTAGCCGCCCCAGATACGCAGTATTTT	CASSQDPLAAPDTQYF
TRBJ1-5	15	TRBV6-2/TRBV6-3	-	TRBD1	TGTGCCAGCAGTCGCGGAGAGGGGGCGGGTCAGCCCCAGCATTTT	CASSRGEGAGQPQHF
TRBJ2-6	19	TRBV2	-	-	TGTGCCAGCAGTGAAACTGGGCGGGGCAGCAGCTCTGGGGCCAACGTCCTGACTTTC	CASSETGRGSSSGANVLTF
TRBJ2-1	13	TRBV30	-	-	TGTGCCTGGAGTCCAGGCCCCTACAATGAGCAGTTCTTC	CAWSPGPYNEQFF
TRBJ1-2	13	TRBV5-5	-	-	TGTGCCAGCAGCTTCACAGTTAACTATGGCTACACCTTC	CASSFTVNYGYTF
TRBJ2-1	16	TRBV5-1	-	TRBD1	TGCGCCAGCAGCTTGGGCGACAGGGTGGTAGGTAATGAGCAGTTCTTC	CASSLGDRVVGNEQFF
TRBJ1-1	15	TRBV10-3	-	-	TGTGCCATCAGATCCAGGGAGGTTGGGAACACTGAAGCTTTCTTT	CAIRSREVGNTEAFF
TRBJ1-1	14	TRBV6-2/TRBV6-3	-	-	TGTGCCAGCAGTCGTTCGGGGGGAAGCGCTGAAGCTTTCTTT	CASSRSGGSAEAFF
TRBJ2-7	16	TRBV19	-	TRBD1	TGTGCCAGTAGTACGGCCGGGACAGGTAAAACCTACGAGCAGTACTTC	CASSTAGTGKTYEQYF
TRBJ2-7	13	TRBV6-5	-	TRBD1	TGTGCCAGCAGTTACGGGACAGAGTACGAGCAGTACTTC	CASSYGTEYEQYF
TRBJ2-2	17	TRBV24-1	-	-	TGTGCCACCAGTGATCCGAGACATCCGTCGAACACCGGGGAGCTGTTTTTT	CATSDPRHPSNTGELFF
TRBJ2-7	12	TRBV20-1	-	-	TGCAGTGCTAGTCCCAGATCCTACGAGCAGTACTTC	CSASPRSYEQYF
TRBJ1-6	17	TRBV5-5	-	TRBD1	TGTGCCAGCAGCTCCACCTCCGGGACAGGGCTAAATTCACCCCTCCACTTT	CASSSTSGTGLNSPLHF
TRBJ1-2	14	TRBV27	-	TRBD1	TGTGCCAGCAGTTTTAAGACAGGGAAATATGGCTACACCTTC	CASSFKTGKYGYTF
TRBJ1-4	14	TRBV10-2	-	-	TGCGCCAGCACCACGGGTTACTTGGAGGAAAAACTGTTTTTT	CASTTGYLEEKLFF
TRBJ2-7	14	TRBV15	-	TRBD1	TGTGCCACCAGCCGGGACAGGGGTGCCTACGAGCAGTACTTC	CATSRDRGAYEQYF
TRBJ1-2	13	TRBV5-1	-	-	TGCGCCAGCAGCTTTAATGCAGGGGATGGCTACACCTTC	CASSFNAGDGYTF
TRBJ2-1	15	TRBV11-3	few	-	TGTGCCAGCAGCTCCAGGGGGGCACTCGACAATGAGCAGTTCTTC	CASSSRGALDNEQFF
TRBJ2-1	16	TRBV24-1	-	-	TGTGCCACCAGTGATTTGGTACCGAGCTCCTACAATGAGCAGTTCTTC	CATSDLVPSSYNEQFF
TRBJ2-7	14	TRBV9	-	-	TGTGCCAGCAGCGTAGGGACGGAGGCTTACGAGCAGTACTTC	CASSVGTEAYEQYF
TRBJ1-5	16	TRBV7-9	-	-	TGTGCCAGCAGCCGATGTATAAAGACAGGCTCTAAGCCCCAGCATTTT	CASSRCIKTGSKPQHF
TRBJ2-3	15	TRBV6-4	-	TRBD1	TGTGCCAGCAGTGCTGGGGGACAGGGAGGAGATACGCAGTATTTT	CASSAGGQGGDTQYF
TRBJ1-1	13	TRBV19	once	-	TGTGCCAGTAGTCCCCCGACAGACACTGAAGCTTTCTTT	CASSPPTDTEAFF
TRBJ2-3	13	TRBV6-6	-	-	TGTGCCAGCATGCGTCTTGGCACAGATACGCAGTATTTT	CASMRLGTDTQYF
TRBJ2-1	19	TRBV3-1/TRBV3-2	-	TRBD2	TGTGCCAGCAGCCAGCACAGCGGGGGGGCCAGGAGCTCCTACAATGAGCAGTTCTTC	CASSQHSGGARSSYNEQFF
TRBJ1-6	20	TRBV6-2/TRBV6-3	-	TRBD1	TGTGCCAGCAGTTACGCGTCGAGGACAGGGGTTTCTTTTGGAAATTCACCCCTCCACTTT	CASSYASRTGVSFGNSPLHF
TRBJ1-1	14	TRBV7-2	-	-	TGTGCCAGCAGCCTAGGGCGGTTGAACACTGAAGCTTTCTTT	CASSLGRLNTEAFF
TRBJ2-7	13	TRBV7-9	-	-	TGTGCCAGCAGCCGCGGCTTCAGGGAAGATCAGTACTTC	CASSRGFREDQYF
TRBJ2-7	12	TRBV7-9	-	-	TGTGCCAGCAGCTTTCCGTGGCCCGAGCAGTACTTC	CASSFPWPEQYF
TRBJ2-5	11	TRBV25-1	-	-	TGTGCCAGCAGCGCGGGAGAGACCCAGTACTTC	CASSAGETQYF
TRBJ1-2	15	TRBV5-6	-	TRBD1	TGTGCCAGCAGCTTGGTATGGGGACAGTCCTATGGCTACACCTTC	CASSLVWGQSYGYTF
TRBJ1-2	15	TRBV19	-	-	TGTGCCAGTCGACGGAGGGACCACAACACGTATGGCTACACCTTC	CASRRRDHNTYGYTF
TRBJ1-4	16	TRBV19	few	-	TGTGCCAGTAGTATAGATGTGGAGAGTATAGCTGAAAAACTGTTTTTT	CASSIDVESIAEKLFF
TRBJ1-2	12	TRBV29-1	-	TRBD1	TGCAGCGTCCCCGACAGGGAAGATGGCTACACCTTC	CSVPDREDGYTF
TRBJ1-1	17	TRBV7-9	-	-	TGTGCCAGCAGCTTAGCCCCAGGACAGTTCATCAACACTGAAGCTTTCTTT	CASSLAPGQFINTEAFF
TRBJ1-2	15	TRBV9	few	-	TGTGCCAGCAGCGTAGGGCAGAAAATTAACTATGGCTACACCTTC	CASSVGQKINYGYTF
TRBJ2-1	14	TRBV25-1	-	-	TGTGCCAGCGGCCTAGACCGACTATACAATGAGCAGTTCTTC	CASGLDRLYNEQFF
TRBJ1-2	17	TRBV14	-	-	TGTGCCAGCAGCCAACTCGGGGGGTTTGGGGCAGCCTATGGCTACACCTTC	CASSQLGGFGAAYGYTF
TRBJ1-3	15	TRBV6-5	-	-	TGTGCCAGCACTGGACGGGACTCCTCTGGAAACACCATATATTTT	CASTGRDSSGNTIYF
TRBJ2-5	17	TRBV10-2	-	TRBD2	TGCGCCAGCAGTGCAGGGGCGGGGGGCCCGACCCAAGAGACCCAGTACTTC	CASSAGAGGPTQETQYF
TRBJ2-6	17	TRBV7-3	-	-	TGTGCCAGCAGCTTAAGTGCCGGGGGCTCTGGGGCCAACGTCCTGACTTTC	CASSLSAGGSGANVLTF
TRBJ1-2	16	TRBV2	-	-	TGTGCCAGCAGCTACGCTCGGGACACTAACAACTATGGCTACACCTTC	CASSYARDTNNYGYTF
TRBJ2-1	14	TRBV7-2	-	-	TGTGCCAGCAGCCCGGGGGAAGCAAACAATGAGCAGTTCTTC	CASSPGEANNEQFF
TRBJ1-4	15	TRBV18	-	-	TGTGCCAGCTCCCCCTCGTTGGGGAGCGATGAAAAACTGTTTTTT	CASSPSLGSDEKLFF
TRBJ1-2	13	TRBV7-9	-	-	TGTGCCAGCAGCTTATACAGGGACTATGGCTACACCTTC	CASSLYRDYGYTF
TRBJ2-5	14	TRBV5-4	-	-	TGTGCCAGCAGCCAGGTCGAGACTAGAGAGACCCAGTACTTC	CASSQVETRETQYF
TRBJ1-6	14	TRBV4-3	-	-	TGCGCCAGCAGCCAGCGTGCTGCTTTTTCACCCCTCCACTTT	CASSQRAAFSPLHF
TRBJ2-2	15	TRBV19	-	TRBD1	TGTGCCAGTAGTACAGGGACAGCGAACACCGGGGAGCTGTTTTTT	CASSTGTANTGELFF
TRBJ2-1	15	TRBV7-2	-	-	TGTGCCAGCAGCTTGAGCCGCCAATCCTACAATGAGCAGTTCTTC	CASSLSRQSYNEQFF
TRBJ2-2	15	TRBV7-7	-	TRBD1	TGTGCCAGCAGCTCGGGGCAGGGGGTAGCCGGGGAGCTGTTTTTT	CASSSGQGVAGELFF